Listed below are T cell receptor beta chains from one sample, sequenced in a study of naive and memory T cell subsets. TCRdb redid the calling of the UMI-ligation and nested PCR reads with MiXCR, one entry per CDR3 protein. The sample lists roughly 97,000 distinct CDR3 sequences; roughly 15% were seen once. Input material: naive CD8+ T cells from blood. These receptors were collected from a human donor in good health. CDR3s include the opening cysteine and the closing phenylalanine or tryptophan. A D gene is named only where the DNA matches it firmly. Clone size is not always given. Where it is, it says once, few, many or a class for expanded clones.

abundance | d_gene | j_gene | v_gene | CDR3aa | CDR3nt
- | - | TRBJ1-6 | TRBV28 | CASTKQENNSPLHF | TGTGCCAGCACTAAGCAGGAGAATAATTCACCCCTCCACTTT
- | - | TRBJ1-3 | TRBV6-6 | CASSYQQGPSGNTIYF | TGTGCCAGCAGTTATCAGCAGGGCCCCTCTGGAAACACCATATATTTT
few | - | TRBJ2-7 | TRBV27 | CASRDLLASSYEQYF | TGTGCCAGCAGGGACCTACTAGCATCTTCCTACGAGCAGTACTTC
- | TRBD1 | TRBJ1-2 | TRBV11-1 | CASSREGRGTYGYTF | TGTGCCAGCAGCCGCGAAGGCAGGGGGACCTATGGCTACACCTTC
- | TRBD1 | TRBJ2-1 | TRBV4-3 | CASSRGDRGGNEQFF | TGCGCCAGCAGCCGGGGGGACAGGGGGGGGAATGAGCAGTTCTTC
once | - | TRBJ2-7 | TRBV4-1 | CASSPDEQYF | TGCGCCAGCAGTCCCGACGAGCAGTACTTC
many | TRBD2 | TRBJ2-3 | TRBV7-9 | CASSLTSGKTDTQYF | TGTGCCAGCAGCCTCACTAGCGGGAAGACAGATACGCAGTATTTT
many | - | TRBJ2-3 | TRBV19 | CASSIRPDTDTQYF | TGTGCCAGTAGTATCCGGCCAGACACAGATACGCAGTATTTT
- | TRBD2 | TRBJ2-3 | TRBV12-3/TRBV12-4 | CASSPLASGRPGEEADTQYF | TGTGCCAGCAGTCCCCTGGCTAGCGGGAGACCTGGGGAAGAAGCAGATACGCAGTATTTT
many | - | TRBJ2-1 | TRBV15 | CATSRDRGHGEQFF | TGTGCCACCAGCAGAGATCGAGGGCATGGGGAGCAGTTCTTC
- | - | TRBJ2-1 | TRBV4-1 | CASSQDAGNEQFF | TGCGCCAGCAGCCAAGATGCAGGGAATGAGCAGTTCTTC
few | TRBD2 | TRBJ2-3 | TRBV28 | CASTRLANTDTQYF | TGTGCCAGCACTCGACTAGCTAATACAGATACGCAGTATTTT
few | - | TRBJ2-1 | TRBV28 | CASSVNQAWEQFF | TGTGCCAGCAGTGTAAACCAGGCGTGGGAGCAGTTCTTC
few | TRBD1 | TRBJ2-7 | TRBV28 | CASRGDRRTSYEQYF | TGTGCCAGCAGGGGGGACAGGCGAACATCCTACGAGCAGTACTTC
few | - | TRBJ2-1 | TRBV7-3 | CASSLMRDTTVTNNEQFF | TGTGCCAGCAGCTTAATGAGGGACACCACAGTAACAAACAATGAGCAGTTCTTC
few | - | TRBJ2-2 | TRBV7-9 | CASSLAPGADTGELFF | TGTGCCAGCAGCTTAGCCCCAGGGGCCGATACCGGGGAGCTGTTTTTT